The rows below give T cell receptor beta chains drawn from one sample of a study of blood T cell repertoires in COVID-19. Here immunoSEQ multiplex PCR was the method, and the copy in TCRdb shows in-frame clones only, minus some. The table includes approximately 200,000 clones, about 85% detected once. The sample was peripheral blood. These receptors were obtained from a man in his sixties or seventies with active or convalescent COVID-19. Both conserved end residues are part of each CDR3. D genes are given only for firm matches. Clone sizes are given selectively: once, few, many, or a class where the clone is expanded.

>TRBV19|.|TRBJ2-5|once
CASSIGPGGVETQYF
TGTGCCAGTAGTATAGGTCCGGGGGGCGTGGAGACCCAGTACTTC
>TRBV6-5|.|TRBJ1-5|.
CASSYGPPTSNQPQHF
TGTGCCAGCAGTTACGGGCCGCCAACGAGCAATCAGCCCCAGCATTTT
>TRBV24-1|TRBD1|TRBJ2-1|.
CATSDQVGTGNTNEQFF
TGTGCCACCAGTGACCAGGTAGGGACAGGGAATACAAATGAGCAGTTCTTC
>TRBV10-1|.|TRBJ2-3|.
CASTGTSEGTQYF
TGCGCCAGCACAGGGACTTCCGAGGGGACGCAGTATTTT
>TRBV7-2|TRBD1|TRBJ1-1|.
CASSRGQGAKAFF
TGTGCCAGCAGCCGAGGACAGGGGGCCAAGGCTTTCTTT
>TRBV14|.|TRBJ2-1|few
CASSQGGYSSSYNEQFF
TGTGCCAGCAGCCAAGGAGGGTACTCCAGCTCCTACAATGAGCAGTTCTTC
>TRBV18|.|TRBJ1-1|.
CASSPGRNPEAFF
TGTGCCAGCTCACCGGGCCGAAATCCTGAAGCTTTCTTT
>TRBV10-3|.|TRBJ2-5|.
CASLRDSQETQYF
TGTGCCTCGCTTCGGGACTCCCAAGAGACCCAGTACTTC
>TRBV20-1|.|TRBJ1-1|.
CSAYDRIEAFF
TGCAGTGCTTACGACAGAATAGAAGCTTTCTTT
>TRBV6-5|.|TRBJ1-1|.
CASSYLLGRGNTEAFF
TGTGCCAGCAGTTACCTTTTAGGGAGGGGGAACACTGAAGCTTTCTTT
>TRBV28|.|TRBJ1-2|.
CASSLTPGFAFNYGYTF
TGTGCCAGCAGTTTAACCCCAGGGTTCGCATTCAACTATGGCTACACCTTC
>TRBV19|.|TRBJ1-1|.
CASSRGVNTEAFF
TGTGCCAGTAGTCGGGGAGTGAACACTGAAGCTTTCTTT
>TRBV15|.|TRBJ1-1|.
CATSRPVNTEAFF
TGTGCCACCAGCAGGCCGGTGAACACTGAAGCTTTCTTT
>TRBV5-8|.|TRBJ2-1|.
CASELFNEQFF
TGTGCCAGCGAACTCTTCAATGAGCAGTTCTTC
>TRBV4-1|TRBD1|TRBJ1-2|.
CASSQDGQGLDGYTF
TGCGCCAGCAGCCAAGATGGACAGGGGCTCGATGGCTACACCTTC
>TRBV7-2|.|TRBJ2-3|.
CASSSQAGGSTDTQYF
TGTGCCAGCAGCTCACAAGCGGGCGGGAGCACAGATACGCAGTATTTT
>TRBV10-2|TRBD1|TRBJ2-7|.
CASSESQGAWYEQYF
TGCGCCAGCAGTGAGTCACAGGGGGCATGGTACGAGCAGTACTTC
>TRBV5-1|.|TRBJ2-4|.
CASSSDTLDIQYF
TGCGCCAGCAGCTCGGACACTCTCGACATTCAGTACTTC
>TRBV5-8|TRBD2|TRBJ2-5|.
CASSLLIAGGETQYF
TGTGCCAGCAGCCTCCTGATAGCGGGAGGAGAGACCCAGTACTTC
>TRBV5-6|TRBD2|TRBJ2-7|.
CASSFRLLAGGSYEQYF
TGTGCCAGCAGCTTCCGATTACTAGCGGGAGGTAGCTACGAGCAGTACTTC
>TRBV18|TRBD1|TRBJ2-1|.
CASSPPAGGNEQFF
TGTGCCAGCTCACCACCGGCAGGGGGCAATGAGCAGTTCTTC
>TRBV18|TRBD2|TRBJ2-7|.
CASSPPGPGAGGEQYF
TGTGCCAGCTCACCACCGGGCCCGGGGGCGGGAGGCGAGCAGTACTTC
>TRBV6-6|.|TRBJ1-4|.
CASSYSELNEKLFF
TGTGCCAGCAGTTACTCAGAACTTAATGAAAAACTGTTTTTT
>TRBV20-1|.|TRBJ2-7|.
CSASRDEQYF
TGCAGTGCTTCCCGAGACGAGCAGTACTTC